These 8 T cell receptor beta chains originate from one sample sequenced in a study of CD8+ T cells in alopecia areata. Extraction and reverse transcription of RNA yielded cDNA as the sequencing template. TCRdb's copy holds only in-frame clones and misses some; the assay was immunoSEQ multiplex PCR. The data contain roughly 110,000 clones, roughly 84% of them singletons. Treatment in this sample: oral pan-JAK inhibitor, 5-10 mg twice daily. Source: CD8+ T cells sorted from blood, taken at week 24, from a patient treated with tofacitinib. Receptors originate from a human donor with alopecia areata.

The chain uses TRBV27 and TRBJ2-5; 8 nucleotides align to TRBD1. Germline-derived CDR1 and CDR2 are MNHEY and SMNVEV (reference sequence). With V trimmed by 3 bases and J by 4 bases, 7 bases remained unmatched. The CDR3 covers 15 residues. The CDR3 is CASSFGQGRGETQYF. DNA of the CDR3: TGTGCCAGCAGTTTCGGACAGGGACGGGGAGAGACCCAGTACTTC.

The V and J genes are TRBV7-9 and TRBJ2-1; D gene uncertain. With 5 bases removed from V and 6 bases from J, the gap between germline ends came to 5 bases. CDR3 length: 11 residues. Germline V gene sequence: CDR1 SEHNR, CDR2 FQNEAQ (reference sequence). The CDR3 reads CASSIPNEQFF. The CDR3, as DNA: TGTGCCAGCAGCATCCCCAATGAGCAGTTCTTC.

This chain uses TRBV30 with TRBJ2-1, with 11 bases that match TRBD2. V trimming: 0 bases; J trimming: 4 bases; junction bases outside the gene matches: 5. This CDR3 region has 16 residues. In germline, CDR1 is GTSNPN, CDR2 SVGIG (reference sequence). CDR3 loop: CAWSVMRLAGYNEQFF. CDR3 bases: TGTGCCTGGAGTGTAATGAGACTAGCGGGGTACAATGAGCAGTTCTTC. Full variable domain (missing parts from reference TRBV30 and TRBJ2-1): SQTIHQWPATLVQPVGSPLSLECTVEGTSNPNLYWYRQAAGRGLQLLFYSVGIGQISSEVPQNLSASRPQDRQFILSSKKLLLSDSGFYLCAWSVMRLAGYNEQFFGPGTRLTVL.

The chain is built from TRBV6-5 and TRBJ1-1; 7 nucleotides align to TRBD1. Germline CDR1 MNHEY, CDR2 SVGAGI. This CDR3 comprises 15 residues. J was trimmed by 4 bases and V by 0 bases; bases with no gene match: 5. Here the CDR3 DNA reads TGTGCCAGCAGTTACTCATCAGGGGGGATCACTGAAGCTTTCTTT. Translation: CASSYSSGGITEAFF.

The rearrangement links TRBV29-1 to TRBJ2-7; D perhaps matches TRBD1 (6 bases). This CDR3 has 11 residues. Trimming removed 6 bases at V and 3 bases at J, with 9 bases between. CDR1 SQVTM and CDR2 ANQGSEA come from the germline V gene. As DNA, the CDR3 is TGCAGCGTCATGGACAGCTACGAGCAGTACTTC. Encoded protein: CSVMDSYEQYF.

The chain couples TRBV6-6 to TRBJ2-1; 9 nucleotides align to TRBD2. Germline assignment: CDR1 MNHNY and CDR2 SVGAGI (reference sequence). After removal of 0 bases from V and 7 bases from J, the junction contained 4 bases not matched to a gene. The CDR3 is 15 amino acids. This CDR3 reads CASSYSAGGQNEQFF. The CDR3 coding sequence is TGTGCCAGCAGTTACTCCGCGGGGGGGCAAAATGAGCAGTTCTTC.

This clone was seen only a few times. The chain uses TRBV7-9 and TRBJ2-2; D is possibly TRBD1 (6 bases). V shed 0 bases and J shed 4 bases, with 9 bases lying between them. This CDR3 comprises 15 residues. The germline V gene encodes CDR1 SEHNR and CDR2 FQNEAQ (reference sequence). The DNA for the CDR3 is TGTGCCAGCAGCTTAGCGGGACACACCACCGGGGAGCTGTTTTTT. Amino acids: CASSLAGHTTGELFF.

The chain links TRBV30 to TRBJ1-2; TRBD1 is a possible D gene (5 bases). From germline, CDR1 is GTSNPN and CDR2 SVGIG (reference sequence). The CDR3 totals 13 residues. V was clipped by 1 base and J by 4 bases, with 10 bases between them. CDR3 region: CAWSALTVYGYTF. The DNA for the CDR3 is TGTGCCTGGAGTGCCTTGACAGTCTATGGCTACACCTTC.